This TCR beta chain derives from a study of blood T cells in healthy people across ages. Findings and limits, study-wide: Investigators viewed diversity estimates from one million T cells as underestimates, the study reported. The recorded TCR beta diversity per million T cells decreased in a roughly linear manner with age.

Trimming cost V 3 bases and J 7 bases, with 34 bases left between them. The CDR3 loop spans 21 amino acids. Germline V lookup: CDR1 LGHNA, CDR2 YNFKEQ. In regard to this clonotype: What it recognizes is unknown.

A second PCR, run for roughly 6 to 11 cycles, used a sample-barcoded 5' primer plus a J-beta primer mix. TCRdb reanalysed the 5' RACE reads using MiXCR and keeps one entry per CDR3 protein. The repertoire holds 1,500,000 or so distinct CDR3 sequences, 55% to 75% seen once, with approximately 7% in the top ten. Samples each yielded at least 6 micrograms of total RNA. The specimen sequenced was blood. This TCR was sampled from a man in his late teens or twenties in good health. The chain couples TRBV4-2 to TRBJ2-4; the D gene is possibly TRBD1 (5 bases). The CDR3 coding sequence is TGTGCCAGCAGCCAGGATGTCAAGGGGCGGCGTACTACATTTCTTAATAACATTCAGTACTTC. This encodes CASSQDVKGRRTTFLNNIQYF.